This T cell receptor (beta chain) emerged from a study of T cells in Graves' hyperthyroidism and ophthalmopathy. This clonotype was seen ten or more times. The CDR3 covers 13 residues. Germline CDR1 reads KGHSH; CDR2 reads LQKENI. Trimming left V 6 bases short and J 5 bases short, with 13 bases between. RNA transcripts served as the template for amplifying TCR beta CDR3 regions. The HTBI primer set drove a first-round RT-PCR of the TCR CDR3. MiXCR was run by TCRdb on the multiplex PCR reads, yielding one entry per CDR3 protein. The table has roughly 380,000 distinct CDR3 sequences, under 20% seen once. Participants, patients aged 18 to 65, had newly diagnosed hyperthyroidism with a duration under 2 months. Based on clinical symptoms, serum thyroxine and TRAb, thyroid ultrasound and orbital computed tomography, diagnoses were reached.

The chain links TRBV18 to TRBJ2-5; D uncertain. Material: blood. This receptor was taken from a young woman with Graves' hyperthyroidism. The CDR3, as DNA: TGTGCCAGCTCCGACCAGCAATGGGAGACCCAGTACTTC. This translates into CASSDQQWETQYF. The full variable domain, completed using reference TRBV18 and TRBJ2-5, is NAGVMQNPRHLVRRRGQEARLRCSPMKGHSHVYWYRQLPEEGLKFMVYLQKENIIDESGMPKERFSAEFPKEGPSILRIQQVVRGDSAAYFCASSDQQWETQYFGPGTRLLVL.